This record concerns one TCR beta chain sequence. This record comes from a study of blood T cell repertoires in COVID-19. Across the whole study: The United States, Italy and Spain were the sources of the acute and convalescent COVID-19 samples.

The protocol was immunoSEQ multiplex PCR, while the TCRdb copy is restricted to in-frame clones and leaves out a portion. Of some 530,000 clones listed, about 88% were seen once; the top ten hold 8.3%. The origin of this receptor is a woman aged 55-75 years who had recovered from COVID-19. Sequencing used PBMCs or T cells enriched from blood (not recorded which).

The chain's CDR3 is CASSPQAQSGANVLTF. The DNA for the CDR3 is TGTGCCAGCAGCCCCCAGGCCCAGTCTGGGGCCAACGTCCTGACTTTC. The chain combines TRBV11-3 with TRBJ2-6; D remains unclear. Germline V gene lookup returns CDR1 SGHNT and CDR2 YENEEA. The CDR3 has 16 amino acids. Trimming cost V 5 bases and J 1 base, with 12 bases left between them.